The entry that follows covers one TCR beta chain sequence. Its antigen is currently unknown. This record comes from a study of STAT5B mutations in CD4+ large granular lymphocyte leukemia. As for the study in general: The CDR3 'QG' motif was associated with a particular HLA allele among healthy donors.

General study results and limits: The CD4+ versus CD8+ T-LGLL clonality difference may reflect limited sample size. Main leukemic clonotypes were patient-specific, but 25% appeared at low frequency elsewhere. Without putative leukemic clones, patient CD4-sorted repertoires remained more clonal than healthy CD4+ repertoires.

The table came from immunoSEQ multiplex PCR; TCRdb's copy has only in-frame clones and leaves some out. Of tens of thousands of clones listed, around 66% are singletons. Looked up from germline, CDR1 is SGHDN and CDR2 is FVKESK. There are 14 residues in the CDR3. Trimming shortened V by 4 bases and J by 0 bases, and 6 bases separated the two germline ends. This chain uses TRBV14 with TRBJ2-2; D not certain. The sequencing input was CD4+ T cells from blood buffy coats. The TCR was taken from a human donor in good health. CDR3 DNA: TGTGCCAGCAGCCCCGGATCGAACACCGGGGAGCTGTTTTTT. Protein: CASSPGSNTGELFF.